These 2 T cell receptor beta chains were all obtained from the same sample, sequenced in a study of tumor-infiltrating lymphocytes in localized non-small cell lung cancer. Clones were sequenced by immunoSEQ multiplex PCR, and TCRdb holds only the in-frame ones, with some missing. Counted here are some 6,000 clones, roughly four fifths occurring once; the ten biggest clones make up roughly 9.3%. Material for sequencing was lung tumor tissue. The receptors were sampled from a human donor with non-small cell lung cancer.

CDR3 DNA sequence: TGTGCCAGCACCAGGGCATTGGGGACAGATACGCAGTATTTT. Protein sequence: CASTRALGTDTQYF. The rearrangement joins TRBV19 to TRBJ2-3; D is possibly TRBD1 (5 bases). This CDR3 contains 14 residues. CDR1 and CDR2 from the germline V gene are LNHDA and SQIVND (reference sequence). The germline V and J ends were trimmed by 9 bases and 3 bases, with 16 bases remaining between them.

The DNA of the CDR3 is TGTGCCAGCAGTAAGAGACAGGGACCAAACACTGAAGCTTTCTTT. Translation gives CASSKRQGPNTEAFF. The V and J genes are TRBV2 and TRBJ1-1; TRBD1 agrees at 7 bases. The CDR3 totals 15 residues. Losses at the gene ends were 5 bases for V and 2 bases for J; bases not matched to a gene: 8. Per germline, CDR1 SNHLY and CDR2 FYNNEI.